These 11 T cell receptor beta chains were all obtained from the same sample, sequenced in a study of cytomegalovirus exposure and HLA in healthy donors. PCR employed 60 Vbeta and 13 Jbeta primers. Clones were sequenced by immunoSEQ multiplex PCR, and TCRdb holds only the in-frame ones, with some missing. The sample contains some 200,000 clones, about 85% of which appear only once. The sample consisted of PBMCs. These receptors were collected from a man between 50 and 59 years old in good health and CMV-seronegative.

The J gene is TRBJ1-5, the V gene TRBV19; no clear D gene. There are 14 residues in the CDR3. V lost 6 bases, J lost 2 bases, and 11 bases lay in between. CDR1 and CDR2 from the germline V gene are LNHDA and SQIVND (reference sequence). The CDR3 DNA sequence: TGTGCCAGTAGCCTTGGGCCAGGCAATCAGCCCCAGCATTTT. As protein: CASSLGPGNQPQHF.

The V call is TRBV9, the J call TRBJ1-3, with 7 positions matching TRBD1. The CDR3 spans 13 residues. J lost 8 bases, V lost 3 bases, and 5 bases had no gene match. Germline-derived CDR1 and CDR2 are SGDLS and YYNGEE. In DNA form, the CDR3 reads TGTGCCAGCAGCGGAGACAGGGAATACACCATATATTTT. Protein sequence: CASSGDREYTIYF.

This chain joins TRBV2 and TRBJ1-2, with D tentatively TRBD1 (5 bases). The CDR3 consists of 11 residues. Germline CDR1 reads SNHLY; CDR2 reads FYNNEI. V lost 8 bases and J lost 8, with 12 bases in between. CDR3 sequence reads: CASGALSGYTF. DNA of the CDR3: TGTGCCAGCGGGGCTTTAAGCGGCTACACCTTC.

This clone came up a few times. This CDR3 reads CASSEGDSQETQYF. In DNA form, the CDR3 reads TGTGCCAGCAGTGAAGGGGACAGTCAAGAGACCCAGTACTTC. The chain employs TRBV6-1 and TRBJ2-5, with 7 positions matching TRBD1. Germline lookup yields CDR1 MNHNS and CDR2 SASEGT. The CDR3 sequence is 14 residues long. The V segment lost 1 base and the J segment 2 bases; nucleotides outside the gene matches: 1.

The chain recombines TRBV5-6 with TRBJ1-1; no firm D call. Germline CDR1 is SGHDT and CDR2 is YYEEEE. Trimming removed 0 bases at V and 4 bases at J, with 10 bases between. The CDR3 extends over 14 amino acids. CDR3 sequence reads: CASSLGQRGTEAFF. In DNA, the CDR3 is TGTGCCAGCAGCTTGGGGCAGAGAGGCACTGAAGCTTTCTTT.

V is TRBV5-1 and J is TRBJ2-1; D ambiguous. The germline CDR1 and CDR2 sequences are SGHRS and YFSETQ. The CDR3 has 11 amino acids. Trimming left V 2 bases short and J 7 bases short, with 4 bases between. The CDR3, as DNA: TGCGCCAGCAGCTTCCTAAATGAGCAGTTCTTC. It is translated as CASSFLNEQFF.

In this sample, this clone turned up a few times. The chain is built from TRBV4-1 and TRBJ2-5; weak D call: TRBD2 (6 bases). This CDR3 region has 16 residues. Looked up from germline, CDR1 is MGHRA and CDR2 is YSYEKL. V was trimmed by 2 bases and J by 2 bases, leaving 15 bases between them. The CDR3 DNA reads TGCGCCAGCAGCCAACCCTACCCGGGGGATCAAGAGACCCAGTACTTC. Translating gives CASSQPYPGDQETQYF.

The chain uses TRBV9 and TRBJ1-5; 7 bases match TRBD1. CDR1 SGDLS and CDR2 YYNGEE come from the germline V gene. This CDR3 comprises 14 residues. With V trimmed by 0 bases and J by 6 bases, 3 bases remained unmatched. The CDR3 loop reads CASSVGQGGQPQHF. CDR3 in DNA: TGTGCCAGCAGCGTAGGACAGGGCGGTCAGCCCCAGCATTTT.

With regard to this clone: Other DNA sequences in this sample translate to the same CDR3. V usage is TRBV9 and J usage is TRBJ2-3, with TRBD2 matching 7 bases. The CDR3 extends over 13 amino acids. After removal of 2 bases from V and 8 bases from J, the junction contained 5 bases not matched to a gene. CDR1 is SGDLS and CDR2 is YYNGEE in the germline V gene. This CDR3 is CASSVGGGGTQYF. The CDR3 DNA is TGTGCCAGCAGCGTCGGTGGGGGGGGTACGCAGTATTTT. The full variable domain, rest sourced from reference TRBV9 and TRBJ2-3, is DSGVTQTPKHLITATGQRVTLRCSPRSGDLSVYWYQQSLDQGLQFLIQYYNGEERAKGNILERFSAQQFPDLHSELNLSSLELGDSALYFCASSVGGGGTQYFGPGTRLTVL.

The rearrangement links TRBV4-3 to TRBJ2-3; TRBD2 agrees at 10 bases. There are 16 residues in the CDR3. Germline assignment: CDR1 LGHNA and CDR2 YSLEER. With V trimmed by 4 bases and J by 5 bases, 9 bases remained unmatched. CDR3 nucleotide sequence: TGCGCCAGCAGCCCCCAAGCGGGGGGGCGTCAAGATACGCAGTATTTT. Its translation: CASSPQAGGRQDTQYF.

This chain connects TRBV4-3 to TRBJ1-4; no clear D. V was pared by 1 base and J by 1 base, with 13 bases between. CDR3 length: 17 residues. The germline V gene encodes CDR1 LGHNA and CDR2 YSLEER. Here the CDR3 reads CASSQVRGGRTNEKLFF. The CDR3 coding sequence is TGCGCCAGCAGCCAAGTGCGAGGTGGAAGAACTAATGAAAAACTGTTTTTT.